This entry lists 8 T cell receptor beta chains sequenced from one sample in a study of cytomegalovirus exposure and HLA in healthy donors. The PCR was carried out with 60 Vbeta primers and 13 Jbeta primers. Method: immunoSEQ multiplex PCR; TCRdb's copy keeps in-frame clones and lacks some. The data hold approximately 180,000 clones, with around 80% observed a single time. The material sequenced was PBMCs. Source of these receptors: a man aged 25 to 40 in good health and CMV-seropositive.

The rearrangement uses TRBV6-6 and TRBJ2-7, with TRBD1 as a possible D gene (6 bases). The V gene lost 1 base and the J gene lost 2 bases, with 15 bases spanning the gap. The CDR3 consists of 16 residues. Germline V gives CDR1 MNHNY, CDR2 SVGAGI (reference sequence). The CDR3 DNA follows: TGTGCCAGCAGTTACTTCAATACAGGGATAGCCTACGAGCAGTACTTC. Translating it yields CASSYFNTGIAYEQYF.

The rearrangement links TRBV27 to TRBJ2-7; possibly TRBD2 for D (5 bases). Trimming pared 0 bases from V and 3 bases from J, leaving 18 bases between. The CDR3 extends over 17 amino acids. Germline values: CDR1 MNHEY, CDR2 SMNVEV (reference sequence). The chain's CDR3 is CASSLSKSEGFGYEQYF. DNA of the CDR3: TGTGCCAGCAGTTTATCTAAGAGTGAGGGATTTGGCTACGAGCAGTACTTC.

The chain employs TRBV2 and TRBJ1-5; D is unclear. CDR1 is SNHLY and CDR2 is FYNNEI in the germline V gene. This CDR3 spans 13 amino acids. Trimming left V 4 bases short and J 6 bases short, with 10 bases between. This CDR3 is CASSVFGGQPQHF. DNA of the CDR3: TGTGCCAGCAGTGTATTTGGAGGTCAGCCCCAGCATTTT.

V gene TRBV6-5 combines with J gene TRBJ2-7; 7 bases map to TRBD1. Trimming took 4 bases from V and 3 from J; bases not matched to a gene: 6. The CDR3 has 14 residues. Germline CDR1 reads MNHEY; CDR2 reads SVGAGI. CDR3 nucleotide sequence: TGTGCCAGCAGTTCCGGAACAGGGGACTACGAGCAGTACTTC. The encoded protein is CASSSGTGDYEQYF.

This clone has a single count. The CDR3 sequence: CASSPRGNQPQHF. As DNA, the CDR3 is TGTGCCAGCAGCCCGCGCGGGAATCAGCCCCAGCATTTT. The rearrangement uses TRBV5-6 and TRBJ1-5; D not resolved. The CDR3 is made up of 13 amino acids. The V and J ends lost 4 bases and 4 bases respectively, with 9 bases between them. The germline CDR1 and CDR2 sequences are SGHDT and YYEEEE. The variable domain in full, completed from reference TRBV5-6 and TRBJ1-5, reads DAGVTQSPTHLIKTRGQQVTLRCSPKSGHDTVSWYQQALGQGPQFIFQYYEEEERQRGNFPDRFSGHQFPNYSSELNVNALLLGDSALYLCASSPRGNQPQHFGDGTRLSIL.

The rearrangement joins TRBV2 to TRBJ2-1; a weak D match, TRBD2 (6 bases). The V gene lost 8 bases and the J gene lost 9 bases, with 20 bases spanning the gap. Per the germline V gene, CDR1 is SNHLY and CDR2 is FYNNEI. The CDR3 is 14 residues long. CDR3 nucleotide sequence: TGTGCCAGCGACGAGGCGGGAAGGATAGGTGAGCAGTTCTTC. Translation gives CASDEAGRIGEQFF.

In this sample, this clone turned up once. The J gene is TRBJ2-7, the V gene TRBV5-1; the match to TRBD1 covers 10 bases. Losses at the gene ends were 7 bases for V and 2 bases for J; bases not matched to a gene: 6. Germline CDR1 SGHRS, CDR2 YFSETQ. This CDR3 spans 14 amino acids. CDR3 region: CASCRDRGAYEQYF. In DNA form, the CDR3 reads TGCGCCAGCTGCCGGGACAGGGGAGCCTACGAGCAGTACTTC.

This clone was seen a single time. The chain has TRBV19 and TRBJ1-2; D remains ambiguous. The CDR3 is 14 residues long. The V gene's germline CDR1 is LNHDA and CDR2 SQIVND (reference sequence). Trimming stripped 3 bases from V and 0 bases from J, with 8 bases between. CDR3 sequence: CASSIAGTNYGYTF. In DNA form, the CDR3 reads TGTGCCAGTAGTATCGCCGGGACTAACTATGGCTACACCTTC.